The entry that follows covers one T cell receptor beta chain sequence. These data originate in a study of blood T cell repertoires in COVID-19. Study-wide background: T cells, B-cell-depleted T cells, or PBMCs supplied cDNA or gDNA.

Germline CDR1 and CDR2: SGHTS and YDEGEE. The CDR3 totals 15 residues. Trimming removed 4 bases from V and 4 bases from J, with 14 bases in between. Assay used: immunoSEQ multiplex PCR; TCRdb lists only in-frame clones, some missing. Of some 70,000 clones in the sample, 88% are singletons; the top ten hold 10%. The clonotype originates from a woman in her forties who had recovered from COVID-19. The rearrangement uses TRBV5-8 and TRBJ2-2; D gene uncertain. The material sequenced was PBMCs or T cells enriched from blood (not recorded which). In DNA, the CDR3 is TGTGCCAGCAGCCTAAAAGACACGACCACCGGGGAGCTGTTTTTT. It specifies CASSLKDTTTGELFF.